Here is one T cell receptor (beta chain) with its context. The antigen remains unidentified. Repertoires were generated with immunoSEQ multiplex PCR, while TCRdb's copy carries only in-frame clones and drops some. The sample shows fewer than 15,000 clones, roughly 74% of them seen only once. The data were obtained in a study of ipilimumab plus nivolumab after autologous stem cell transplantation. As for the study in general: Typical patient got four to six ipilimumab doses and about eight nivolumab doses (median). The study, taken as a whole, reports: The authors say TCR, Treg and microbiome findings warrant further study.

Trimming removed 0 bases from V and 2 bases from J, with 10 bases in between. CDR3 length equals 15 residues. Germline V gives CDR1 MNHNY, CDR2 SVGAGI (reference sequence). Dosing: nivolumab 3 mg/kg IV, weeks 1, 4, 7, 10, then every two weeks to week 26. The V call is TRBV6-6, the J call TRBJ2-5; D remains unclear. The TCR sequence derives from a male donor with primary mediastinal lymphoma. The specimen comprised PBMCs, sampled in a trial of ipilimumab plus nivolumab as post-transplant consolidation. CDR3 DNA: TGTGCCAGCAGTTACTCGCCGGCAGCACAAGAGACCCAGTACTTC. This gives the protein CASSYSPAAQETQYF.